The rows below give T cell receptor beta chains drawn from one sample of a study of T cell repertoires in cytomegalovirus infection. Their antigens are not known. TCRdb analysed the reads with MiXCR anew, one entry per CDR3 protein. The data show some 940,000 distinct CDR3 sequences, roughly 31% seen once. The input for sequencing was cultured CD8+ T cells from PBMCs, taken from culture after CMV antigen stimulation. These receptor sequences come from a human donor in good health (CMV status not recorded). Some clones in this sample may be carry-over from other donors' samples. Both conserved end residues are part of each CDR3.

TRBV6-2/TRBV6-3,CASMPGLLIYEQYF
TRBV19,CASDGYNEQFF
TRBV7-6,CASSWRDRDPEINTGELFF
TRBV6-1,CASNSKGSQETQYF
TRBV7-6,CASSSPGVDRGTEAFF
TRBV7-2,CASSLESLVGDRDPAHTEAFF
TRBV12-3/TRBV12-4,CASSPGTGALYSNQPQHF
TRBV11-2,CASSSQGYRDTGELFF
TRBV12-3/TRBV12-4,CASSFVAGDEQFF
TRBV6-6,CASRYRGYTDTQYF
TRBV7-9,CASSLRGGYTEAFF
TRBV4-1,CASSQYTGTAHEQFF
TRBV6-1,CASSEDRLGEKLFF
TRBV19,CASSLQEIAGEETQYF
TRBV20-1,CSARGGGTYNEQFF
TRBV19,CASRPEGVPNYGYTF
TRBV6-6,CASNIQHNYGYTF
TRBV7-9,CASSSPQFQLRNSPLHF
TRBV6-1,CASSVMGQHSPVDTQYF
TRBV27,CASSDDSPSTDTQYF
TRBV20-1,CSASKDLAETQYF
TRBV9,CASSVGQGPYGYTF
TRBV12-3/TRBV12-4,CASGPPFLRELFF
TRBV4-3,CASSQDHAANTEELFF
TRBV7-8,CASSLVEGYNEQFF
TRBV7-9,CASSLEQANVLTF
TRBV19,CASSGPVQRGGYNEQFF
TRBV6-1,CASGEGVSDYTGELFF
TRBV12-3/TRBV12-4,CASSVGRLELFF
TRBV6-5,CASGFNLHRDSQFF
TRBV6-6,CASRGRGDTQYF
TRBV19,CASSMVRYNQPQHF
TRBV20-1,CSASSTGIGSYNEQFF
TRBV28,CATTLNTEAFF
TRBV7-6,CASSLKLSSYNEQFF
TRBV7-9,CASIRRDRGKETQYF
TRBV12-5,CASGLVGFAEAFF
TRBV20-1,CSVRPHGDRGHTGELFF